This entry lists 10 T cell receptor beta chains sequenced from one sample in a study of CD8 T cells in Susac syndrome. cDNA came from around 0.5 to 1 ug RNA primed by random hexamers. TCRdb processed the immunoSEQ multiplex PCR reads anew with MiXCR; each CDR3 protein has one entry. In the table there are around 170,000 distinct CDR3 sequences, approximately 94% of which are singletons. The sample taken for sequencing was CD4+ T cells from PBMCs. The receptors were gathered from a human donor with Susac syndrome.

The count of this clonotype is one. The genes are TRBV4-2 and TRBJ2-5, with D tentatively TRBD2 (6 bases). Germline CDR1 and CDR2: LGHNA and YNFKEQ. V lost 0 bases and J lost 4, with 9 bases in between. The CDR3 is 14 amino acids. The CDR3 DNA reads as TGTGCCAGCAGCCAAGATGCGGGGAGAGAGACCCAGTACTTC. This gives the protein CASSQDAGRETQYF.

The genes are TRBV7-2 and TRBJ1-5; D not resolved. The CDR3 runs to 15 residues. Germline values: CDR1 SGHTA, CDR2 FQGNSA. V lost 4 bases, J lost 4 bases, and 14 bases lay in between. This CDR3 reads CASSSMTGKNQPQHF. The CDR3 DNA reads TGTGCCAGCAGCTCTATGACCGGGAAAAATCAGCCCCAGCATTTT. Complete variable domain (other parts from reference TRBV7-2 and TRBJ1-5): GAGVSQSPSNKVTEKGKDVELRCDPISGHTALYWYRQSLGQGLEFLIYFQGNSAPDKSGLPSDRFSAERTGGSVSTLTIQRTQQEDSAVYLCASSSMTGKNQPQHFGDGTRLSIL.

V usage is TRBV5-1 and J usage is TRBJ1-2; D is perhaps TRBD1 (5 bases). Deletions cut 4 bases from V and 7 bases from J, with 11 bases between. There are 12 residues in the CDR3. The germline V gene encodes CDR1 SGHRS and CDR2 YFSETQ. CDR3 in DNA: TGCGCCAGCAGCCTAGGACAAACTGGCTACACCTTC. This codes for CASSLGQTGYTF.

V and J are TRBV15 and TRBJ2-5, with D perhaps assigned TRBD1 or TRBD2 (6 bases each). CDR1 is LNHNV and CDR2 is YYDKDF in the germline V gene (reference sequence). Trimming took off 0 bases at V and 2 bases at J, with 10 bases between the two ends. CDR3 length: 15 amino acids. The CDR3 region has the DNA TGTGCCACCAGCAGAGATCGAGGGGGGCAAGAGACCCAGTACTTC. This gives the protein CATSRDRGGQETQYF.

The chain links TRBV6-5 to TRBJ2-5, with 9 bases that match TRBD1. V was pared by 6 bases and J by 7 bases, with 9 bases of the junction left unmatched. The CDR3 runs to 14 residues. Germline loops: CDR1 MNHEY, CDR2 SVGAGI. CDR3 DNA sequence: TGTGCCAGCAGAACAACAGGGGGCTCCGGGACCCAGTACTTC. Its protein is CASRTTGGSGTQYF.

The V gene is TRBV20-1, the J gene TRBJ1-2; D not certain. The CDR3 spans 13 residues. The V end was cut by 5 bases, the J end by 2 bases, with 12 bases between. The germline V gene encodes CDR1 DFQATT and CDR2 SNEGSKA (reference sequence). In nucleotides, the CDR3 is TGCAGTGCTTTTCAGATGGGGAACTATGGCTACACCTTC. Encoded protein: CSAFQMGNYGYTF.

The chain couples TRBV20-1 to TRBJ2-3, with a tentative D call TRBD2 (6 bases). V was trimmed by 4 bases and J by 6 bases, leaving 17 bases between them. This CDR3 has 14 residues. CDR1 is DFQATT, CDR2 SNEGSKA, per germline (reference sequence). The CDR3 coding sequence is TGCAGTGCTACCTCTGGCGGCGGGACGGATACGCAGTATTTT. This sequence encodes CSATSGGGTDTQYF.

The rearrangement joins TRBV12-3 or TRBV12-4 to TRBJ2-2, with 9 bases lining up with TRBD1. This CDR3 region has 15 residues. Germline trimming cut 5 bases from V and 4 bases from J; bases unmatched to any gene: 5. CDR3 amino acids: CASSPRTGATGELFF. Here the CDR3 DNA reads TGTGCCAGCAGTCCCCGGACAGGGGCCACCGGGGAGCTGTTTTTT.

V is TRBV9 and J is TRBJ1-5; possible D gene TRBD1, 6 bases. V was shortened by 0 bases and J by 5 bases, with 12 bases between the two germline ends. The CDR3 consists of 15 residues. Germline CDR1 reads SGDLS; CDR2 reads YYNGEE. This chain's CDR3 is CASSVGGAQDQPQHF. The CDR3 DNA follows: TGTGCCAGCAGCGTAGGGGGGGCCCAAGATCAGCCCCAGCATTTT.

The rearrangement uses TRBV30 and TRBJ1-4; D gene ambiguous. V lost 1 base and J lost 7, with 10 bases in between. Per the germline V gene, CDR1 is GTSNPN and CDR2 is SVGIG (reference sequence). This CDR3 region has 13 residues. The CDR3 loop reads CAWSEQEGEKLFF. The CDR3 DNA sequence: TGTGCCTGGAGTGAGCAGGAGGGTGAAAAACTGTTTTTT.